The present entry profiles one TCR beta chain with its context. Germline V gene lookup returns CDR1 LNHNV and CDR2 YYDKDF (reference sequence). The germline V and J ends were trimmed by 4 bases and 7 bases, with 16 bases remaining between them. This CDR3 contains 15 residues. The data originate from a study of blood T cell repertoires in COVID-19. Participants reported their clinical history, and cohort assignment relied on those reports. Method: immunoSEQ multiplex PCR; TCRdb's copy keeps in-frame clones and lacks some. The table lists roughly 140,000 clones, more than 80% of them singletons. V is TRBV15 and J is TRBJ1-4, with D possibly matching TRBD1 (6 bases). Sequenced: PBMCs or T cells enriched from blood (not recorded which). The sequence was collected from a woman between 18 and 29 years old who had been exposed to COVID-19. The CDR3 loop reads CATSKRDNSGEKLFF. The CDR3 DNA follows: TGTGCCACCAGCAAAAGGGACAATTCGGGTGAAAAACTGTTTTTT. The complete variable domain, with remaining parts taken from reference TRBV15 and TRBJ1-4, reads DAMVIQNPRYQVTQFGKPVTLSCSQTLNHNVMYWYQQKSSQAPKLLFHYYDKDFNNEADTPDNFQSRRPNTSFCFLDIRSPGLGDTAMYLCATSKRDNSGEKLFFGSGTQLSVL.